This T cell receptor beta chain was obtained from a study of CD8 T cells in Susac syndrome. Those who served as multiple sclerosis controls were treatment-naive patients with stable or active relapsing-remitting disease. In regard to this clonotype: Its antigen is unknown.

Overall study findings and caveats: Only a relatively small number of individuals were included in the TCR sequencing and HLA analysis.

Reverse transcription used about 0.45 to 1 ug RNA and random hexamers. Coverage of TCR beta CDR3 amplification by immunoSEQ multiplex PCR extended to 54 Vbeta and 13 Jbeta. Using its own MiXCR run on the immunoSEQ multiplex PCR reads, TCRdb lists one record per CDR3 protein. The sample shows 100,000 to 150,000 distinct CDR3 sequences, 85% to 95% of them seen only once. This clonotype was obtained from a human donor with multiple sclerosis. Sequencing was done on a sample of CD8+ T cells from PBMCs.

CDR3 region: CASSPTGSSNEKLFF. CDR3 in DNA: TGTGCCAGCAGCCCGACAGGGTCGTCTAATGAAAAACTGTTTTTT. The genes are TRBV5-4 and TRBJ1-4; 7 nucleotides agree with TRBD1. The CDR3 contains 15 residues. The junction had 6 bases not matched to a gene; V was cut back by 4 bases and J by 3 bases. Germline V CDR1 and CDR2: SGHNT, YYREEE (reference sequence).